This is a list of T cell receptor beta chains from one sample in a study of cytomegalovirus exposure and HLA in healthy donors. Generated by immunoSEQ multiplex PCR, the TCRdb table keeps only in-frame clones and is missing some. The data hold fewer than 250,000 clones, with more than 70% observed a single time. The sample taken for sequencing was PBMCs. All receptors derive from a woman aged 40 to 50 in good health and CMV-seronegative. The CDR3 runs from the conserved cysteine through the conserved F or W. D genes are given only for firm matches. Clone size, where shown, is once, few, many, or a class for clones that have expanded.

D gene | J gene | clone size | V gene | CDR3 DNA | CDR3 protein
TRBD1 | TRBJ1-1 | - | TRBV5-1 | TGCGCCAGCAGCCACGGACAGGGAGAGACTGAAGCTTTCTTT | CASSHGQGETEAFF
- | TRBJ1-5 | - | TRBV2 | TGTGCCAGCAGTGAGGCGGCTAATAGCAATCAGCCCCAGCATTTT | CASSEAANSNQPQHF
TRBD2 | TRBJ2-1 | few | TRBV6-1 | TGTGCCAGCAGACGCGCGGGAGGGTCCTACAATGAGCAGTTCTTC | CASRRAGGSYNEQFF
- | TRBJ1-5 | - | TRBV6-1 | TGTGCCAGCAGTTCCCAGTGGGGGGATCAGCCCCAGCATTTT | CASSSQWGDQPQHF
- | TRBJ2-6 | - | TRBV27 | TGTGCCAGCAGGCCGGGAGTGGCTGGGGCCAACGTCCTGACTTTC | CASRPGVAGANVLTF
- | TRBJ1-5 | - | TRBV5-1 | TGCGCCAGCAGCTTGTGGGCAGGGGGCAATCAGCCCCAGCATTTT | CASSLWAGGNQPQHF
TRBD1 | TRBJ2-1 | - | TRBV7-2 | TGTGCCAGCAGCTCTACGACAGGGCGCTTCTTCTTC | CASSSTTGRFFF
TRBD1 | TRBJ1-2 | - | TRBV19 | TGTGCCAGTAGTATCCGCCGGTGGGGGACAGGGGGCGCGTTAGGCTACACCTTC | CASSIRRWGTGGALGYTF
TRBD2 | TRBJ2-7 | - | TRBV11-2 | TGTGCCAGCAGCTTAGAAATAGCGGGCACCTACGAGCAGTACTTC | CASSLEIAGTYEQYF
- | TRBJ1-3 | - | TRBV9 | TGTGCCAGCAGCGCCCAGGCTTCCGGAAACACCATATATTTT | CASSAQASGNTIYF
- | TRBJ1-2 | - | TRBV29-1 | TGCAGCGTTGCTCCCGCGGACTATGGCTACACCTTC | CSVAPADYGYTF
- | TRBJ2-1 | few | TRBV5-4 | TGTGCCAGCAGCTCCGGGGGACTCTACAATGAGCAGTTCTTC | CASSSGGLYNEQFF
TRBD2 | TRBJ2-3 | - | TRBV7-2 | TGTGCCAGCAGCCCGACTAGCGGCACAGATACGCAGTATTTT | CASSPTSGTDTQYF
TRBD2 | TRBJ2-7 | - | TRBV15 | TGTGCCACCAGCAGAGGGAGGGCCTCTAGCGGGAGTAACGGGCAGTACTTC | CATSRGRASSGSNGQYF
TRBD2 | TRBJ2-7 | - | TRBV4-3 | TGCGCCAGCAGCCAAGAGGGACTAGCGAGTAACGAGCAGTACTTC | CASSQEGLASNEQYF
- | TRBJ1-1 | few | TRBV27 | TGTGCCAGCAATGTTGCGGGGGCAGGAATAACTGAAGCTTTCTTT | CASNVAGAGITEAFF
- | TRBJ1-2 | - | TRBV10-3 | TGTGCCATCAGTGTATCAGACAGAAATGGCTACACCTTC | CAISVSDRNGYTF
- | TRBJ1-2 | few | TRBV9 | TGTGCCAGCAGCGTACCAGGCTACCCGTATGGCTACACCTTC | CASSVPGYPYGYTF
- | TRBJ1-2 | - | TRBV10-3 | TGTGCCATCAGTGAGGAGAACGGAGACGGCTACACCTTC | CAISEENGDGYTF
- | TRBJ2-2 | - | TRBV6-1 | TGTGCCAGCAGTGAAGTAGCTGACAACACCGGGGAGCTGTTTTTT | CASSEVADNTGELFF
TRBD2 | TRBJ2-3 | - | TRBV4-3 | TGCGCCAGCAGCCAAGATCTGGGGACTAGCGGGGATACGCAGTATTTT | CASSQDLGTSGDTQYF
TRBD1 | TRBJ2-2 | - | TRBV4-2 | TGTGCCAGCAGCCAATTTCCAGGGGGTTCGAACACCGGGGAGCTGTTTTTT | CASSQFPGGSNTGELFF
TRBD1 | TRBJ1-1 | - | TRBV19 | TGTGCCACTCAGAAAAGGGGGACAGGGGGGACTGAAGCTTTCTTT | CATQKRGTGGTEAFF
- | TRBJ2-1 | few | TRBV4-1 | TGCGCCAGCAGCCAGGGCGAGCTAGCGAGCAATGAGCAGTTCTTC | CASSQGELASNEQFF
- | TRBJ2-5 | - | TRBV7-9 | TGTGCCAGCAGTCAGGGGGGGACCCAGTACTTC | CASSQGGTQYF
- | TRBJ2-1 | - | TRBV7-2 | TGCGCCAGCAGCCAAGATAGGAGCGTTTACAATGAGCAGTTCTTC | CASSQDRSVYNEQFF
- | TRBJ1-2 | - | TRBV2 | TGTGCCAGCAGTGGGACAGCTAACTATGGCTACACCTTC | CASSGTANYGYTF
- | TRBJ1-1 | - | TRBV11-2 | TGTGCCAGCAGCTTAGAACCGAGGGGAGGGATGAACACTGAAGCTTTCTTT | CASSLEPRGGMNTEAFF
- | TRBJ1-2 | - | TRBV9 | TGTGCCAGCAGCGTTCCCGGAGTAGGAGGCTACACCTTC | CASSVPGVGGYTF
- | TRBJ1-6 | - | TRBV4-2 | TGTGCCAGCAGCCAAGACGGGCAGGGTGGTTCACCCCTCCACTTT | CASSQDGQGGSPLHF
TRBD2 | TRBJ2-3 | - | TRBV18 | TGTGCCAGCTCTCGAGGGCTAGCGGGAACCACAGATACGCAGTATTTT | CASSRGLAGTTDTQYF
TRBD1 | TRBJ2-7 | - | TRBV11-3 | TGTGCCAGCAGCTTAGCGGGACAGCTTTCCTACGAGCAGTACTTC | CASSLAGQLSYEQYF
- | TRBJ2-5 | once | TRBV25-1 | TGTGCCAGCAGTGGGGGAGGCGAGACCCAGTACTTC | CASSGGGETQYF
TRBD1 | TRBJ1-2 | - | TRBV4-1 | TGCGCCAGCAGCCACGCAGGGGGTCTTGATGGCTACACCTTC | CASSHAGGLDGYTF
- | TRBJ2-5 | - | TRBV5-8 | TGTGCCAGCAGCTTGACAGCCCGAATAAAAGAGACCCAGTACTTC | CASSLTARIKETQYF
- | TRBJ2-2 | - | TRBV4-2 | TGTGCCACATCAGGATCGAACACCGGGGAGCTGTTTTTT | CATSGSNTGELFF
- | TRBJ2-5 | - | TRBV2 | TGTGCCAGCAGCGCCACAGGGAGAGGAGAGACCCAGTACTTC | CASSATGRGETQYF
TRBD1 | TRBJ2-5 | - | TRBV5-1 | TGCGCCAGCAGCCCCCCGTTGACAGGGGAAGAGACCCAGTACTTC | CASSPPLTGEETQYF
TRBD2 | TRBJ2-1 | - | TRBV19 | TGTGCCAGTAGTATAACTTGGACTAGCGGGACCCGCGAGCAGTTCTTC | CASSITWTSGTREQFF
- | TRBJ2-1 | - | TRBV7-2 | TGTGCCAGCAGCTTAGTGGTTACAGGCTACAATGAGCAGTTCTTC | CASSLVVTGYNEQFF
- | TRBJ1-5 | - | TRBV6-1 | TGTGCCAGCAGTGGTCGGGGATTCTCAAGTAGGGATCAGCCCCAGCATTTT | CASSGRGFSSRDQPQHF
- | TRBJ1-1 | - | TRBV30 | TGTGCCTTGGGGAGGGGAACTGAAGCTTTCTTT | CALGRGTEAFF
TRBD1 | TRBJ1-1 | - | TRBV11-3 | TGTGCCAGCAGCCTACAGGGGGCGAACACTGAAGCTTTCTTT | CASSLQGANTEAFF
- | TRBJ1-2 | - | TRBV4-1 | TGCGCCAGCAGCCCGAGGGAGGGATACTATGGCTACACCTTC | CASSPREGYYGYTF
- | TRBJ2-1 | - | TRBV15 | TGTGCCACCAGCAGGGGGGCGGGAGCCCCAAGGGAGCAGTTCTTC | CATSRGAGAPREQFF
- | TRBJ1-3 | - | TRBV7-2 | TGTGCCAGCAGCTTAGAAGTGGCATACTCTGGAAACACCATATATTTT | CASSLEVAYSGNTIYF
TRBD1 | TRBJ1-1 | - | TRBV19 | TGTGCCAGTAGTACCCCCCGGACAGGGGGGGTTAGGACTGAAGCTTTCTTT | CASSTPRTGGVRTEAFF
TRBD1 | TRBJ2-3 | - | TRBV9 | TGTGCCAGCAGCCCCCTCCCAATGGGACAGGAGGTAGATACGCAGTATTTT | CASSPLPMGQEVDTQYF
TRBD2 | TRBJ2-1 | once | TRBV29-1 | TGCAGCGCTGTAGGACTAGCGGGGCCCAATAATGAGCAGTTCTTC | CSAVGLAGPNNEQFF
TRBD2 | TRBJ2-1 | - | TRBV4-1 | TGCGCCAGCAGCCAAGATTGGGCTAGCGGTGAGCAGTTCTTC | CASSQDWASGEQFF
TRBD1 | TRBJ2-5 | - | TRBV4-3 | TGCGCCAGCAGCCAACAGGGGGTTAAAGAGACCCAGTACTTC | CASSQQGVKETQYF
- | TRBJ1-2 | - | TRBV30 | TGTGCCTGGAGTGTACTAGCCTATGGCTACACCTTC | CAWSVLAYGYTF
- | TRBJ1-3 | once | TRBV18 | TGTGCCAGCTCACCACCCTCAGGGGGAAACACCATATATTTT | CASSPPSGGNTIYF